Sequencing of this T cell receptor (beta chain) was carried out in a study of regulatory T cells in long-lasting Graves disease. This clonotype was recorded a few times. Arm-PCR of CDR3 regions with iRepertoire HTBI primers generated TCR beta libraries. TCRdb re-called the multiplex PCR reads with MiXCR, one entry per CDR3 protein. Among about 470,000 distinct CDR3 sequences listed, 15% were seen once. The length of the CDR3 is 15 residues. Trimming removed 1 base at V and 3 bases at J, with 12 bases between. As for time point: newly diagnosed GD, antithyroid drugs for less than 3 months. Preparation of the TCR library used RNA extracted from PBMCs. This sample was shared with a second study, whose subject was T cells in Graves' hyperthyroidism and ophthalmopathy.

The TCR comes from a woman in her 30s with Graves disease. This specimen was peripheral blood mononuclear cells (PBMCs), taken at new diagnosis, from a patient treated with antithyroid drugs. The chain recombines TRBV12-3 or TRBV12-4 with TRBJ1-1, with D perhaps TRBD1 (6 bases). CDR3 amino acids: CASSLVGGSDTEAFF. CDR3 sequence (DNA): TGTGCCAGCAGTTTAGTTGGGGGCTCCGACACTGAAGCTTTCTTT.